The 25 T cell receptor beta chains given below trace back to one sample, sequenced in a study of T cells in localized non-small cell lung cancer (dated by TCRdb to between 2020 and 2021). Library prep was done by the immunoSEQ multiplex PCR assay. Not all clones reach the TCRdb copy of this immuneACCESS table, which keeps in-frame sequences only. Checked studies attribute under half of the gap to unresolved V genes and leave the rest unexplained. The sample contains tens of thousands of clones, 88% of them found a single time. Of the sample, more than 20% is held by the ten largest clones. This material consisted of peripheral blood, taken before any cancer treatment. These receptors originate from a woman aged 35-75 years with stage I squamous cell lung carcinoma.

CDR3 DNA sequence: TGCGCCAGCAGCCAAGTGGACATATTGTTCTACAATGAGCAGTTCTTC. This translates into CASSQVDILFYNEQFF. V is TRBV4-1 and J is TRBJ2-1; D might be TRBD1 (5 bases). Germline-derived CDR1 and CDR2 are MGHRA and YSYEKL. Deletions cut 1 base from V and 3 bases from J, with 13 bases between. This CDR3 region has 16 residues.

Remarks on this clone: One junction end disagrees with the germline gene, perhaps due to a read error. The V and J genes are TRBV7-8 and TRBJ1-5, with D unresolved. Germline V gene data show CDR1 as SGHVS and CDR2 as FQNEAQ. The CDR3 sequence is 15 residues long. CDR3 bases: TGTGCCAGCAGCCTAGCGGAGCATAGCAATCAGCCCCAGCATTTT. Translation: CASSLAEHSNQPQHF.

This clone is a singleton in its sample. The chain combines TRBV12-5 with TRBJ1-1; D uncertain. Trimming took 5 bases from V and 1 from J, leaving 2 bases between them. Germline assignment: CDR1 LGHNT and CDR2 FRNRAP. The CDR3 has 11 residues. The CDR3 DNA sequence: TGTGCTAGTGGTACGAACACTGAAGCTTTCTTT. Its translation is CASGTNTEAFF.

V is TRBV2 and J is TRBJ1-2, with 8 bases lining up with TRBD1. Germline V gives CDR1 SNHLY, CDR2 FYNNEI. The CDR3 loop spans 13 amino acids. V lost 6 bases and J lost 7; bases outside the gene matches: 7. CDR3 residues: CASRGDRGSGYTF. CDR3 in DNA: TGTGCCAGCAGGGGTGACAGGGGATCTGGCTACACCTTC.

The chain couples TRBV13 to TRBJ1-2; the D gene is possibly TRBD1 (6 bases). V was clipped by 8 bases and J by 8 bases, with 12 bases between them. CDR1 PRHDT and CDR2 FYEKMQ come from the germline V gene (reference sequence). This CDR3 spans 11 amino acids. For the CDR3, the DNA is TGTGCCAGCCGACAGGACGAGGGCTACACCTTC. It yields the protein CASRQDEGYTF.

The chain uses TRBV30 and TRBJ1-6; no firm D call. V lost 5 bases and J lost 7, with 18 bases in between. The CDR3 length is 15 residues. Germline lookup yields CDR1 GTSNPN and CDR2 SVGIG (reference sequence). CDR3: CAWELLRARNSPLHF. For the CDR3, the DNA is TGTGCCTGGGAGCTGTTAAGGGCGCGGAATTCACCCCTCCACTTT.

The CDR3 DNA reads TGTGCCAGTAGTATGGGTTTTGGGACAGGGAATGATGAGCAGTTCTTC. Translated, it gives CASSMGFGTGNDEQFF. V and J are TRBV19 and TRBJ2-1, with TRBD1 matching over 9 bases. V dropped 3 bases and J dropped 8; count of bases not matched to a gene: 11. This CDR3 comprises 16 residues. CDR1 and CDR2 from the germline V gene are LNHDA and SQIVND (reference sequence).

V usage is TRBV5-6 and J usage is TRBJ1-2; no reliable D call. Germline CDR1 is SGHDT and CDR2 is YYEEEE. With 4 bases removed from V and 8 bases from J, the gap between germline ends came to 12 bases. The CDR3 is made up of 12 amino acids. The DNA of the CDR3 is TGTGCCAGCAGCATTGGACCTCGGGGCTACACCTTC. Amino acids: CASSIGPRGYTF.

V gene TRBV9 combines with J gene TRBJ2-1, with 11 positions matching TRBD2. V lost 3 bases to trimming and J lost 6 bases; unmatched junction nucleotides: 5. The CDR3 runs to 15 residues. CDR1 is SGDLS, CDR2 YYNGEE, per germline. Written as DNA, the CDR3 is TGTGCCAGCAGCGCAGAGACTAGCGGGACCAATGAGCAGTTCTTC. Its translation is CASSAETSGTNEQFF.

The genes are TRBV5-6 and TRBJ1-3, with a weak D call TRBD1 (5 bases). Per the germline V gene, CDR1 is SGHDT and CDR2 is YYEEEE. CDR3 size: 17 residues. Deletions cut 1 base from V and 0 bases from J, with 14 bases between. The chain's CDR3 is CASSLPHGGFSGNTIYF. DNA of the CDR3: TGTGCCAGCAGCTTGCCCCACGGGGGTTTCTCTGGAAACACCATATATTTT.

The chain combines TRBV7-9 with TRBJ1-1; D ambiguous. CDR1 and CDR2 from the germline V gene are SEHNR and FQNEAQ (reference sequence). CDR3 length equals 11 residues. Trimming cost V 1 base and J 8 bases, with 5 bases left between them. CDR3 in amino acids: CASSLETEAFF. The CDR3 region has the DNA TGTGCCAGCAGCTTAGAAACAGAAGCTTTCTTT.

This clone has more than one count but fewer than ten. The chain employs TRBV7-6 and TRBJ2-3, with unresolved D. The CDR3 spans 15 residues. The V gene's germline CDR1 is SGHVS and CDR2 FNYEAQ. The V gene lost 5 bases and the J gene lost 2 bases, with 14 bases spanning the gap. CDR3 sequence reads: CASSPSPALTDTQYF. CDR3 sequence (DNA): TGTGCCAGCAGCCCTTCCCCGGCACTCACAGATACGCAGTATTTT.

This chain links TRBV21-1 with TRBJ2-7; the tabulated D call, TRBD1, remains unverified against the DNA. TRBV21-1 has pseudogene status. This CDR3 contains 14 residues. CDR3 DNA: TGTGCCAGCAGCAACTCGGGACAGCTTTACGAGCAGTACTTC. This translates into CASSNSGQLYEQYF.

This clone is a singleton in its sample. The chain is built from TRBV19 and TRBJ1-1, with 7 nucleotides matching TRBD1. The CDR3 consists of 16 residues. The germline CDR1 and CDR2 sequences are LNHDA and SQIVND (reference sequence). V gave up 7 bases and J gave up 1 base; unmatched junction bases: 12. CDR3 bases: TGTGCCAGTATTAAGTTTGGCAGGGGGTCGAACACTGAAGCTTTCTTT. It is translated as CASIKFGRGSNTEAFF.

The CDR3 reads CASSPKRRHPEQYF. The CDR3, as DNA: TGTGCCAGCAGCCCGAAGCGAAGGCATCCCGAGCAGTACTTC. This sequence joins TRBV6-5 and TRBJ2-7; D ambiguous. Germline CDR1 MNHEY, CDR2 SVGAGI. The V and J ends lost 6 bases and 6 bases respectively, with 18 bases between them. The CDR3 is 14 residues long.

The J gene is TRBJ1-4, the V gene TRBV5-1; D perhaps matches TRBD1 (6 bases). Between the trimmed V and J ends, which lost 0 bases and 7 bases, there was a span of 7 bases. The length of the CDR3 is 13 residues. Germline CDR1 reads SGHRS; CDR2 reads YFSETQ. Written as DNA, the CDR3 is TGCGCCAGCAGCTTGGAACAGGGTGAAAAACTGTTTTTT. Its protein product is CASSLEQGEKLFF.

The chain couples TRBV7-7 to TRBJ2-5; 8 bases match TRBD2. The CDR3 loop spans 16 amino acids. Germline lookup yields CDR1 SSHAT and CDR2 FNYEAQ (reference sequence). This CDR3 reads CASGTGTRGKGETQYF. The CDR3 bases are TGTGCTAGCGGAACCGGGACTAGGGGAAAAGGGGAGACCCAGTACTTC.

This rearrangement joins TRBV18 to TRBJ1-3; possible D gene TRBD1, 6 bases. V lost 6 bases and J 3 bases, leaving 12 bases between the germline ends. CDR1 is KGHSH and CDR2 is LQKENI in the germline V gene. This CDR3 comprises 14 residues. Written as DNA, the CDR3 is TGTGCCAGCTCCCCAGGGGCGAGTGGAAACACCATATATTTT. Amino acid sequence: CASSPGASGNTIYF.

J is TRBJ1-2 and V is TRBV6-4; 10 positions agree with TRBD1. Germline V gene sequence: CDR1 MRHNA, CDR2 SNTAGT. V lost 6 bases to trimming and J lost 2 bases; unmatched junction nucleotides: 9. This CDR3 has 16 residues. The CDR3 here is CASSRGPGQGNYGYTF. CDR3 bases: TGTGCCAGCAGCAGGGGACCGGGACAGGGGAACTATGGCTACACCTTC.

This clone was observed a single time. The chain couples TRBV25-1 to TRBJ2-2; 7 nucleotides align to TRBD2. CDR3 length: 16 amino acids. CDR1 and CDR2 (germline): MGHDK, SYGVNS. Trimming removed 3 bases from V and 2 bases from J; junction bases left unmatched: 6. CDR3 loop: CASSDAASGNTGELFF. In nucleotides, the CDR3 is TGTGCCAGCAGTGACGCGGCTAGCGGAAACACCGGGGAGCTGTTTTTT.

The chain links TRBV5-5 to TRBJ2-5; no reliable D call. The length of the CDR3 is 14 residues. V was clipped by 1 base and J by 5 bases, with 12 bases between them. From germline, CDR1 is SGHKS and CDR2 YYEKEE (reference sequence). CDR3 sequence (DNA): TGTGCCAGCAGCTTGTACCTTAGTAGCGAGACCCAGTACTTC. Amino acid sequence: CASSLYLSSETQYF.

V usage is TRBV19 and J usage is TRBJ2-5; D is possibly TRBD1 (6 bases). The V gene lost 1 base and the J gene lost 5 bases, with 14 bases spanning the gap. The CDR3 has 15 residues. CDR1 and CDR2 from the germline V gene are LNHDA and SQIVND (reference sequence). The CDR3 bases are TGTGCCAGTAGTATAGGGACAGCCCCGGCGGAGACCCAGTACTTC. The encoded protein is CASSIGTAPAETQYF.

The chain uses TRBV10-2 and TRBJ2-5, with a possible D match to TRBD2 (5 bases). Per the germline V gene, CDR1 is WSHSY and CDR2 is SAAADI. V was trimmed by 3 bases and J by 7 bases, leaving 12 bases between them. The CDR3 totals 13 residues. CDR3 sequence reads: CASSENVRGTQYF. The CDR3 bases are TGCGCCAGCAGTGAAAATGTCCGGGGGACCCAGTACTTC.

The genes are TRBV6-6 and TRBJ1-2; no clear D. CDR1 and CDR2 (germline): MNHNY, SVGAGI (reference sequence). This CDR3 contains 13 residues. The germline V and J ends were trimmed by 10 bases and 8 bases, with 20 bases remaining between them. The CDR3 loop is CATAARRDRGYTF. The CDR3 bases are TGTGCCACCGCTGCGAGAAGGGATCGCGGCTACACCTTC.

The chain has TRBV14 and TRBJ2-1; no firm D call. V dropped 0 bases and J dropped 8 bases, with 8 bases sitting between them. The CDR3 has 13 amino acids. Germline CDR1 SGHDN, CDR2 FVKESK. The CDR3 is CASSQDTSYEQFF. The CDR3 nucleotides are TGTGCCAGCAGCCAAGATACCAGTTATGAGCAGTTCTTC.